The 26 T cell receptor beta chains below were found in one sample sequenced in a study of high-grade serous ovarian cancer treatment subgroups. Tumor tissue was taken before any definitive surgery or chemotherapy was given. The repertoire was sequenced with immunoSEQ multiplex PCR; TCRdb's copy has only in-frame clones and lacks some. Among about 15,000 clones listed, 86% were seen once. Specimen: tumor tissue. Receptors were obtained from a human donor with high-grade serous ovarian cancer.

This clone has a handful of counts. This sequence joins TRBV11-2 and TRBJ1-1; 8 bases are shared with TRBD1. The CDR3 extends over 14 amino acids. CDR1 is SGHAT and CDR2 is FQNNGV in the germline V gene. Germline trimming cut 5 bases from V and 5 bases from J; bases unmatched to any gene: 7. The CDR3 is CASSTGTGRTEAFF. The CDR3 nucleotides read TGTGCCAGCAGCACAGGGACAGGAAGAACTGAAGCTTTCTTT.

This clone was recorded a few times. This chain connects TRBV29-1 to TRBJ1-1, with D possibly TRBD1 on 6 matching bases. CDR1 is SQVTM, CDR2 ANQGSEA, per germline. V gave up 6 bases and J gave up 1 base, with 18 bases separating them. The CDR3 length is 15 residues. The CDR3 sequence: CSVTNGGHGNTEAFF. The CDR3 bases are TGCAGCGTCACAAACGGGGGCCATGGGAACACTGAAGCTTTCTTT.

This clone was seen a few times. The chain employs TRBV28 and TRBJ1-1, with 8 bases aligning to TRBD1. The CDR3 has 15 residues. With 5 bases clipped from V and 3 bases from J, the junction kept 8 bases outside the gene matches. Per germline, CDR1 MDHEN and CDR2 SYDVKM. CDR3 protein: CASSTGGVGDTEAFF. For the CDR3, the DNA is TGTGCCAGCAGTACAGGGGGAGTGGGTGACACTGAAGCTTTCTTT.

This clone has more than one count but fewer than ten. This chain connects TRBV30 to TRBJ1-1; 8 bases are shared with TRBD1. V was clipped by 3 bases and J by 11 bases; unmatched bases: 8. CDR1 is GTSNPN, CDR2 SVGIG, per germline (reference sequence). The CDR3 sequence is 12 residues long. CDR3 protein: CAWSLGRGQAFF. The CDR3 nucleotides are TGTGCCTGGAGCTTAGGCAGGGGGCAGGCTTTCTTT.

This rearrangement joins TRBV5-8 to TRBJ1-5, with D perhaps TRBD1 (6 bases). V shed 5 bases and J shed 4 bases, with 16 bases lying between them. Germline V gene sequence: CDR1 SGHTS, CDR2 YDEGEE. This CDR3 is built from 15 residues. The CDR3 is CASRVRGAGNQPQHF. CDR3 nucleotides: TGTGCCAGCAGGGTGAGGGGGGCGGGAAATCAGCCCCAGCATTTT.

V and J are TRBV2 and TRBJ2-1, with 12 bases lining up with TRBD2. This CDR3 has 17 residues. CDR1 and CDR2 (germline): SNHLY, FYNNEI. V gave up 6 bases and J gave up 4 bases; unmatched junction bases: 10. The CDR3 bases are TGTGCCAGCAGCGCCGCTGGGCTAGCGGGGGGGTACAATGAGCAGTTCTTC. Translation gives CASSAAGLAGGYNEQFF.

This clone was found a few times. This chain uses TRBV5-1 with TRBJ2-5, with D hard to call. The DNA end favors TRBJ2-7, so the J call may be wrong. Germline assignment: CDR1 SGHRS and CDR2 YFSETQ. This CDR3 spans 13 amino acids. CDR3 DNA sequence: TGCGCCAGCAGCTTGTGGGGTCCCTACGAGCAGTACTTC. Its translation is CASSLWGPYEQYF.

J is TRBJ2-3 and V is TRBV7-3; 13 nucleotides line up with TRBD2. CDR3 length: 15 residues. V trimming: 5 bases; J trimming: 4 bases; junction bases outside the gene matches: 3. The germline CDR1 and CDR2 sequences are SGHTA and FQGTGA. CDR3 residues: CASSGTSGIPDTQYF. Written as DNA, the CDR3 is TGTGCCAGCAGCGGGACTAGCGGGATCCCAGATACGCAGTATTTT. The full variable domain, rest sourced from reference TRBV7-3 and TRBJ2-3, is GAGVSQTPSNKVTEKGKYVELRCDPISGHTALYWYRQSLGQGPEFLIYFQGTGAADDSGLPNDRFFAVRPEGSVSTLKIQRTERGDSAVYLCASSGTSGIPDTQYFGPGTRLTVL.

This clone showed up just a few times. The DNA of the CDR3 is TGCGCCAGCAGCTCCCTACCGTCGGCAGGGTATCAGCCCCAGCATTTT. Its protein product is CASSSLPSAGYQPQHF. The chain links TRBV5-1 to TRBJ1-5; tentative D call: TRBD1 (5 bases). This CDR3 spans 16 amino acids. The germline gives CDR1 SGHRS, CDR2 YFSETQ. V lost 3 bases, J lost 5 bases, and 18 bases lay in between.

This chain joins TRBV4-1 and TRBJ2-3; tentative D call: TRBD2 (5 bases). The V gene lost 0 bases and the J gene lost 6 bases, with 13 bases spanning the gap. The CDR3 loop spans 15 amino acids. Germline V lookup: CDR1 MGHRA, CDR2 YSYEKL. In DNA, the CDR3 is TGCGCCAGCAGCCAAGATCGAGAGGGTGGGGATACGCAGTATTTT. Translated: CASSQDREGGDTQYF.

In its sample, this clone was seen once. V and J are TRBV2 and TRBJ2-2, with no clear D. This CDR3 contains 11 residues. Germline V gene lookup returns CDR1 SNHLY and CDR2 FYNNEI. V was trimmed by 6 bases and J by 3 bases, leaving 2 bases between them. The CDR3 DNA is TGTGCCAGCAGAGACACCGGGGAGCTGTTTTTT. Its translation: CASRDTGELFF.

The V gene is TRBV11-2, the J gene TRBJ2-7; unclear D gene. Trimming cost V 0 bases and J 10 bases, with 7 bases left between them. The CDR3 has 11 amino acids. The germline V gene has CDR1 SGHAT and CDR2 FQNNGV. The CDR3, as DNA: TGTGCCAGCAGCTTAGATAGGAGACAGTACTTC. Translated: CASSLDRRQYF.

The gene calls are TRBV15 and TRBJ2-5; D possibly corresponds to TRBD2 (5 bases). Germline V CDR1 and CDR2: LNHNV, YYDKDF (reference sequence). CDR3 length: 13 residues. Between the trimmed V and J ends, which lost 1 base and 5 bases, there was a span of 8 bases. The CDR3 DNA reads as TGTGCCACCAGCAGAGCGACGGGGGAGACCCAGTACTTC. It translates to CATSRATGETQYF.

The rearrangement links TRBV13 to TRBJ1-2; TRBD1 matches 8 bases. The V and J ends lost 6 bases and 3 bases, in that order; junction bases with no gene match: 3. This CDR3 has 13 residues. Germline CDR1 PRHDT, CDR2 FYEKMQ (reference sequence). CDR3 amino acids: CASSLQGDYGYTF. For the CDR3, the DNA is TGTGCCAGCAGTTTACAGGGGGACTATGGCTACACCTTC.

The gene calls are TRBV6-5 and TRBJ2-7; tentative D call: TRBD1 (6 bases). Trimming shortened V by 0 bases and J by 0 bases, and 12 bases separated the two germline ends. Germline V gives CDR1 MNHEY, CDR2 SVGAGI. CDR3 length equals 16 residues. CDR3 coding DNA: TGTGCCAGCAGTTACTCGACCAGGGGAAGCTCCTACGAGCAGTACTTC. This gives the protein CASSYSTRGSSYEQYF.

This clone was seen a few times. This rearrangement joins TRBV18 to TRBJ2-6; no definite D call. V lost 0 bases, J lost 3 bases, and 12 bases lay in between. The germline V gene encodes CDR1 KGHSH and CDR2 LQKENI. This CDR3 region has 17 residues. This CDR3 reads CASSPPSSMSGANVLTF. In nucleotides, the CDR3 is TGTGCCAGCTCACCACCGTCCTCGATGAGTGGGGCCAACGTCCTGACTTTC.

The chain has TRBV6-5 and TRBJ2-7, with 9 bases identical to TRBD1. The germline V gene encodes CDR1 MNHEY and CDR2 SVGAGI. V lost 5 bases to trimming and J lost 6 bases; unmatched junction nucleotides: 8. The CDR3 is made up of 14 amino acids. Here the CDR3 reads CASSPTGTGFEQYF. The CDR3 coding sequence is TGTGCCAGCAGTCCTACCGGGACAGGGTTCGAGCAGTACTTC.

This chain's CDR3 is CASSPDKGGVSANVLTF. CDR3 nucleotide sequence: TGTGCCAGCAGTCCGGACAAGGGAGGGGTCTCGGCCAACGTCCTGACTTTC. The chain links TRBV5-8 to TRBJ2-6; 7 bases line up with TRBD2. The CDR3 is 17 residues long. Germline CDR1 reads SGHTS; CDR2 reads YDEGEE. With 5 bases clipped from V and 6 bases from J, the junction kept 14 bases outside the gene matches.

This clone showed up just once. This rearrangement joins TRBV11-2 to TRBJ1-2, with D hard to call. The V gene's germline CDR1 is SGHAT and CDR2 FQNNGV. The CDR3 has 16 amino acids. V gave up 1 base and J gave up 9 bases, with 21 bases separating them. This chain's CDR3 is CASSLGSTATLKSYTF. The CDR3 nucleotides are TGTGCCAGCAGCTTAGGGTCCACAGCGACCTTAAAGAGCTACACCTTC.

This chain links TRBV4-3 with TRBJ2-5, with TRBD2 matching over 7 bases. V trimming: 1 base; J trimming: 7 bases; junction bases outside the gene matches: 6. This CDR3 has 14 residues. Germline CDR1 LGHNA, CDR2 YSLEER. The CDR3, as DNA: TGCGCCAGCAGCCAAGGAGCGGGGAAGGTGACCCAGTACTTC. This translates into CASSQGAGKVTQYF.

The rearrangement joins TRBV6-6 to TRBJ1-2, with D uncertain. The CDR3 is 13 amino acids. Trimming left V 2 bases short and J 3 bases short, with 7 bases between. Germline CDR1 is MNHNY and CDR2 is SVGAGI (reference sequence). Written as DNA, the CDR3 is TGTGCCAGCAGTTACGACGGGCACTATGGCTACACCTTC. Its translation: CASSYDGHYGYTF.

This clone was seen a single time. This chain uses TRBV5-1 with TRBJ2-5; D remains unclear. The germline CDR1 and CDR2 sequences are SGHRS and YFSETQ. This CDR3 has 13 amino acids. Trimming removed 6 bases at V and 4 bases at J, with 13 bases between. CDR3 DNA sequence: TGCGCCAGCAAGATCGTGTCTTTAGAGACCCAGTACTTC. Amino acids: CASKIVSLETQYF.

The chain couples TRBV7-9 to TRBJ1-3; the D gene is possibly TRBD1 (6 bases). Trimming removed 5 bases at V and 4 bases at J, with 12 bases between. The CDR3 consists of 14 residues. Germline assignment: CDR1 SEHNR and CDR2 FQNEAQ (reference sequence). The chain's CDR3 is CASSQQGAGNTIYF. For the CDR3, the DNA is TGTGCCAGCAGCCAACAGGGCGCGGGAAACACCATATATTTT.

The chain is built from TRBV16 and TRBJ1-5, with D hard to call. The CDR3 sequence is 16 residues long. The germline V gene encodes CDR1 KGHSY and CDR2 FQNENV. Deletions cut 3 bases from V and 2 bases from J, with 14 bases between. The CDR3 sequence: CASSHVGSQGNQPQHF. CDR3 in DNA: TGTGCCAGCAGCCATGTGGGCAGTCAGGGCAATCAGCCCCAGCATTTT. Filled out from reference TRBV16 and TRBJ1-5, the complete variable domain reads GEEVAQTPKHLVRGEGQKAKLYCAPIKGHSYVFWYQQVLKNEFKFLISFQNENVFDETGMPKERFSAKCLPNSPCSLEIQATKLEDSAVYFCASSHVGSQGNQPQHFGDGTRLSIL.

The chain links TRBV2 to TRBJ1-1; D is undetermined. This CDR3 has 11 residues. Germline V lookup: CDR1 SNHLY, CDR2 FYNNEI. V shed 8 bases and J shed 3 bases, with 7 bases lying between them. The CDR3 DNA follows: TGTGCCAGCGAGCAGGACACTGAAGCTTTCTTT. This codes for CASEQDTEAFF.

The chain has TRBV6-5 and TRBJ1-2, with D uncertain. The CDR3 loop spans 16 amino acids. CDR1 and CDR2 from the germline V gene are MNHEY and SVGAGI. V lost 0 bases and J lost 6, with 17 bases in between. The CDR3 DNA follows: TGTGCCAGCAGTTACTCGAAGCTCCGCACCTCGGATGGCTACACCTTC. Translating it yields CASSYSKLRTSDGYTF.